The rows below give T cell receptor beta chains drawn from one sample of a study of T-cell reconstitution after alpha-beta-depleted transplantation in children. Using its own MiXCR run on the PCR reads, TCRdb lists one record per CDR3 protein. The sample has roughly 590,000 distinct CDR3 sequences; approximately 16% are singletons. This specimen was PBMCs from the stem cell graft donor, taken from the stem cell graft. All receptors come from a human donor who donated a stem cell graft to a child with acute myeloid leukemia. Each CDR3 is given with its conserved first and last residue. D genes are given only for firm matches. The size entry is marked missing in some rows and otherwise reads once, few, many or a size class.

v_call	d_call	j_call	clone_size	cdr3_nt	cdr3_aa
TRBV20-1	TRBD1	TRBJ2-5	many	TGCAGTGCAAAACAGGGGAGGACCCAGTACTTC	CSAKQGRTQYF
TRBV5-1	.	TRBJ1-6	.	TGCGCCAGCAGCTCCCGGGCCGATGGAAATTCACCCCTCCACTTT	CASSSRADGNSPLHF
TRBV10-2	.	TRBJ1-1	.	TGCGCCAGCAGAGACCCCTGGGAGGCTTTCTTT	CASRDPWEAFF
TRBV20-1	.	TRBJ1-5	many	TGCAGTGCTAGCTGGGGGAGATATAGCAATCAGCCCCAGCATTTT	CSASWGRYSNQPQHF
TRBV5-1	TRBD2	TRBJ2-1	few	TGCGCCAGCAGCTTGAGACTAGCGGGGGGGAACAATGAGCAGTTCTTC	CASSLRLAGGNNEQFF
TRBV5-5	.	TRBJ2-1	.	TGTGCCAGCAGCGCCCCTCTGAGCTCCTACAATGAGCAGTTCTTC	CASSAPLSSYNEQFF
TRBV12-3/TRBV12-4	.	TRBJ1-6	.	TGTGCCAGCAGTGCAGGGCCGCGAGGTTCACCCCTCCACTTT	CASSAGPRGSPLHF
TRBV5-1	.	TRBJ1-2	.	TGCGCCAGCAGCTCGTTACTTGGGTATGGCTACACCTTC	CASSSLLGYGYTF
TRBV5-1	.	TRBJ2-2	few	TGCGCCAGTTTTGGACAGTCCGCGAACACCGGGGAGCTGTTTTTT	CASFGQSANTGELFF
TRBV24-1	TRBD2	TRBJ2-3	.	TGTGCCACCAGTGATTTGTACGGGGGGACAGATACGCAGTATTTT	CATSDLYGGTDTQYF
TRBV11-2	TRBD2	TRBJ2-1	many	TGTGCCAGCAGCCGAACAGGACTAGCGGGGGGTCAGGCGCATGAGCAGTTCTTC	CASSRTGLAGGQAHEQFF
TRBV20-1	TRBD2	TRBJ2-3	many	TGCAGTGCTAGGCGTACAACGGGACTAGCAAAAGATACGCAGTATTTT	CSARRTTGLAKDTQYF
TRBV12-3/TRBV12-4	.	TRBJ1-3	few	TGTGCCAGCAGTTTTGATTCGAGCTCTGGAAACACCATATATTTT	CASSFDSSSGNTIYF
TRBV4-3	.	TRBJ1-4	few	TGCGCCAGCAGCCAAGTCCATGGGCTCCAGCTAAATGAAAAACTGTTTTTT	CASSQVHGLQLNEKLFF
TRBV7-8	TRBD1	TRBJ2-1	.	TGTGCCAGCAGCGCCGGGACAGGGGCAAGCAATGAGCAGTTCTTC	CASSAGTGASNEQFF
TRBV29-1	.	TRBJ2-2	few	TGCAGCGTTGTCTTACTAGGGAGGGGGCCCACCGGGGAGCTGTTTTTT	CSVVLLGRGPTGELFF
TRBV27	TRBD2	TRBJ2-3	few	TGTGCCACCTCCCCAGCGGGGCCGGGAGCAGATACGCAGTATTTT	CATSPAGPGADTQYF
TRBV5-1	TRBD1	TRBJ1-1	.	TGCGCCAGCAGCCCGGGACAGGGGGGAATTAACACTGAAGCTTTCTTT	CASSPGQGGINTEAFF
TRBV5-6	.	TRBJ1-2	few	TGTGCCAGCAGTCGGGCCGGGGGCTATGGCTACACCTTC	CASSRAGGYGYTF
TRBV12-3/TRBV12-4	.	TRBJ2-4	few	TGTGCCAGCAGTGGGTCGGAGGAAGCCAAAAACATTCAGTACTTC	CASSGSEEAKNIQYF
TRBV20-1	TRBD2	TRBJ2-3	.	TGCAGTGCTAGAGATGTTCGAGGACTAGGGACAGATACGCAGTATTTT	CSARDVRGLGTDTQYF
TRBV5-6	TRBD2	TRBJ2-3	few	TGTGCCAGCATCAATACCGGACTAGCGGAGAGCACAGATACGCAGTATTTT	CASINTGLAESTDTQYF
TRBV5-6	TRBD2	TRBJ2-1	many	TGTGCCAGCAGCCCATCTTTAGCGGGGAGCTCCTACAATGAGCAGTTCTTC	CASSPSLAGSSYNEQFF
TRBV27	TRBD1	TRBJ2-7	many	TGTGCCAGCAGTTTAAGGGCAGGACAGGGGGCCTACGAGCAGTACTTC	CASSLRAGQGAYEQYF
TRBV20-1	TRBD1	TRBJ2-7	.	TGCAGTGCCGGGAAACAGGGGGGCGAGCAGTACTTC	CSAGKQGGEQYF
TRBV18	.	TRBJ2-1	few	TGTGCCAGCTCACCACCCGCAGGGAACAATGAGCAGTTCTTC	CASSPPAGNNEQFF
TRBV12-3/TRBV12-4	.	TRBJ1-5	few	TGTGCCAGCAGTTTGAATTGGGCGGGGTCCAATCAGCCCCAGCATTTT	CASSLNWAGSNQPQHF
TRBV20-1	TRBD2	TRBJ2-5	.	TGCAGTGCTAGTGGCGGGGGGAGAGAGACCCAGTACTTC	CSASGGGRETQYF
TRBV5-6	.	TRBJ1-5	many	TGTGCCAGCAGCTTGGGCGGGGAAGAACGGCCCCAGCATTTT	CASSLGGEERPQHF
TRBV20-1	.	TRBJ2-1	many	TGCAGTGCTAGAGATAGTAGGAAACAGTTCTTC	CSARDSRKQFF
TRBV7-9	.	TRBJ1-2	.	TGTGCCAGCAGCTTAACAGGGAACTGGGGCTACACCTTC	CASSLTGNWGYTF